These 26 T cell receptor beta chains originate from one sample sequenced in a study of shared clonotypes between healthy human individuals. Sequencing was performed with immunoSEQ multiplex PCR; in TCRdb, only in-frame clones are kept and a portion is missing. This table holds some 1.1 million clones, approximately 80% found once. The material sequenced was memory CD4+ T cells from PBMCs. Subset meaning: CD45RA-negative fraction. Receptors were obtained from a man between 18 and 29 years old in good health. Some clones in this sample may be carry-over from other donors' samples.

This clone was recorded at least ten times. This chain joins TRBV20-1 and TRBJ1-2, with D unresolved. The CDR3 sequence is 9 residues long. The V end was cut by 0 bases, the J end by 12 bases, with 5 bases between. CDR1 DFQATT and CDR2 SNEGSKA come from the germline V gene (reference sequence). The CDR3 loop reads CSARDPHTF. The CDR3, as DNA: TGCAGTGCTAGAGATCCCCACACCTTC.

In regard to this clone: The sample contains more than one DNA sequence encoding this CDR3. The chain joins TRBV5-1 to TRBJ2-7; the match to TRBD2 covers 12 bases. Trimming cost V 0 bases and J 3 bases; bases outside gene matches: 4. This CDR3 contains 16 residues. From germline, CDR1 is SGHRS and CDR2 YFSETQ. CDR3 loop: CASSLAPTSGSYEQYF. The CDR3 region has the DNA TGCGCCAGCAGCTTGGCCCCGACTAGCGGGAGCTACGAGCAGTACTTC.

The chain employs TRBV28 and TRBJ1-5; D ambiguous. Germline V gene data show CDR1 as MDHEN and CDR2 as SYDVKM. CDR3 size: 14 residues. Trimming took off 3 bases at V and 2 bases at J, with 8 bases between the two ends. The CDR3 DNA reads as TGTGCCAGCAGTTTCCAGTTAGGCAATCAGCCCCAGCATTTT. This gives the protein CASSFQLGNQPQHF.

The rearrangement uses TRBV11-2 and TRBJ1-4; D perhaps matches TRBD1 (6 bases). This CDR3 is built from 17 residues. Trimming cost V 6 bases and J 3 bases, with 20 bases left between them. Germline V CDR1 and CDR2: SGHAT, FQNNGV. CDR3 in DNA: TGTGCCAGCAGACACGGGGGGGGGCGAAGGTCTAATGAAAAACTGTTTTTT. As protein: CASRHGGGRRSNEKLFF.

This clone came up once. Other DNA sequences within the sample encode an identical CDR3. CDR3 sequence reads: CASSLGNQPQHF. The CDR3 region has the DNA TGTGCCAGCAGCTTAGGAAATCAGCCCCAGCATTTT. The chain uses TRBV7-9 and TRBJ1-5, with D unclear. Germline assignment: CDR1 SEHNR and CDR2 FQNEAQ (reference sequence). The CDR3 covers 12 residues. V gave up 1 base and J gave up 4 bases, with 2 bases separating them.

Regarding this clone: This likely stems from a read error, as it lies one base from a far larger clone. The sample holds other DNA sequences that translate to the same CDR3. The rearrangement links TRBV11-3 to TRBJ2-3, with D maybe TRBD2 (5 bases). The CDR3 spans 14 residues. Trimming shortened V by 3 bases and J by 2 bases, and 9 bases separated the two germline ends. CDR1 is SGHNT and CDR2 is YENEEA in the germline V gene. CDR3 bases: TGTGCCAGCAGCTTGGACGGGAACACAGATACGCAGTATTTT. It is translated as CASSLDGNTDTQYF.

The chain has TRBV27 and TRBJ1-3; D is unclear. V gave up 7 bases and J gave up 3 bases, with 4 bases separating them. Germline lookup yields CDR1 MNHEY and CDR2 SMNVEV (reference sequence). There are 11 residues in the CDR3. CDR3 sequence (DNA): TGTGCCAGCATCCATGGAAACACCATATATTTT. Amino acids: CASIHGNTIYF.

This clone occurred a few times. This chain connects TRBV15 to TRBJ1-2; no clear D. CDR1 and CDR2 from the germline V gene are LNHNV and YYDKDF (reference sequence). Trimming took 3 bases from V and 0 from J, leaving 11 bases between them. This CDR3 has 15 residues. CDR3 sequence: CATSRTSLANYGYTF. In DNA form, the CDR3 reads TGTGCCACCAGCAGGACCTCATTAGCTAACTATGGCTACACCTTC.

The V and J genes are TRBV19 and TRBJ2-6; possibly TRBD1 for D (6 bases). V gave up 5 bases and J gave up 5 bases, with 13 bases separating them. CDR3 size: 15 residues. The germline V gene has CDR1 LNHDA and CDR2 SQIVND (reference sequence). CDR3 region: CASSDRTVRANVLTF. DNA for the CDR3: TGTGCCAGTAGTGATAGGACAGTTCGGGCCAACGTCCTGACTTTC.

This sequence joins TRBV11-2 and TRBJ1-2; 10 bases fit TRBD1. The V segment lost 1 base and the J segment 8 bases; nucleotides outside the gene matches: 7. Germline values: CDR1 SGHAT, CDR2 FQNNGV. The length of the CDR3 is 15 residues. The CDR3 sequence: CASSLAGTGARGYTF. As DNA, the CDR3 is TGTGCCAGCAGCTTAGCCGGGACAGGGGCGCGGGGCTACACCTTC.

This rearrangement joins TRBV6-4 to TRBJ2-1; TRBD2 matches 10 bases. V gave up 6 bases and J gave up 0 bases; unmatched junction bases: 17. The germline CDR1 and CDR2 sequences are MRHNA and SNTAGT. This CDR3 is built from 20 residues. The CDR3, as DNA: TGTGCCAGCAGCCCAAGGGGGGCTAGCGGGAGTTTTAGCTCCTACAATGAGCAGTTCTTC. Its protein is CASSPRGASGSFSSYNEQFF.

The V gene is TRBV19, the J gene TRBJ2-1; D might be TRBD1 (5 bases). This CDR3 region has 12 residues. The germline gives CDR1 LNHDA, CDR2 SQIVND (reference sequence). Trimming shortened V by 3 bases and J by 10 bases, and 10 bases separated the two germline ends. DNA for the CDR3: TGTGCCAGTAGTATGGCACGGACAGAGCAGTTCTTC. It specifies CASSMARTEQFF.

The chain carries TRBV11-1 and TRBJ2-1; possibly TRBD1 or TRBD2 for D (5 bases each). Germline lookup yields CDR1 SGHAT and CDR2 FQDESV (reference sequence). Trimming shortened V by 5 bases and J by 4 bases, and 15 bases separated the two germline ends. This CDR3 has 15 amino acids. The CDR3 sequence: CASSRMAGSYNEQFF. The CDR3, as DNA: TGTGCCAGCAGCCGAATGGCAGGGAGTTACAATGAGCAGTTCTTC.

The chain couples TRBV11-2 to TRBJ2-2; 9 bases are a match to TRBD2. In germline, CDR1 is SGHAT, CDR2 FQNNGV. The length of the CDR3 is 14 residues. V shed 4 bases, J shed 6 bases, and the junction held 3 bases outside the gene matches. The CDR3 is CASSSGLASGELFF. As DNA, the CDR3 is TGTGCCAGCAGCTCGGGACTAGCATCCGGGGAGCTGTTTTTT.

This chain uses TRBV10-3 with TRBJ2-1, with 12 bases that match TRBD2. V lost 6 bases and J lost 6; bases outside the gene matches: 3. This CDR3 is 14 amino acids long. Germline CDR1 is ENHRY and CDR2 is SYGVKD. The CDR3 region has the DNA TGTGCCATCAGCCGGACTAGCGGGACCAATGAGCAGTTCTTC. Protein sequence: CAISRTSGTNEQFF.

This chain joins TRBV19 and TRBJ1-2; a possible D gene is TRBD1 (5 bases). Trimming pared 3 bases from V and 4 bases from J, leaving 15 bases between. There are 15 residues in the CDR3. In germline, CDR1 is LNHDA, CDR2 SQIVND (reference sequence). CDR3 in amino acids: CASSIERGAGYGYTF. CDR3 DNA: TGTGCCAGTAGTATTGAGAGGGGAGCTGGCTATGGCTACACCTTC. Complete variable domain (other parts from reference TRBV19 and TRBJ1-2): DGGITQSPKYLFRKEGQNVTLSCEQNLNHDAMYWYRQDPGQGLRLIYYSQIVNDFQKGDIAEGYSVSREKKESFPLTVTSAQKNPTAFYLCASSIERGAGYGYTFGSGTRLTVV.

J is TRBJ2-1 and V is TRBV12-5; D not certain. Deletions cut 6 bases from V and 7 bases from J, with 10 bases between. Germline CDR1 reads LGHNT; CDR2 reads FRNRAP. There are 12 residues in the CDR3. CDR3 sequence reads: CASGFSDNEQFF. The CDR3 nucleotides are TGTGCTAGTGGGTTTAGTGATAATGAGCAGTTCTTC.

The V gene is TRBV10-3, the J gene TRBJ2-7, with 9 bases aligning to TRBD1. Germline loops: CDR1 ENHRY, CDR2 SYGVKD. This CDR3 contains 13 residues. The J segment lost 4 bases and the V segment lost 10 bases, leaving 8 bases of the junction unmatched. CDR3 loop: CATKGQGLYEQYF. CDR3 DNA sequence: TGTGCCACAAAGGGACAGGGACTGTACGAGCAGTACTTC.

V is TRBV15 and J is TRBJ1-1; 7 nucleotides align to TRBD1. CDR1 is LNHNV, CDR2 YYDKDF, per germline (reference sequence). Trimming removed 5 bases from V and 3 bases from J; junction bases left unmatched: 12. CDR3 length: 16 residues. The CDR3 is CATSRGRGYSHTEAFF. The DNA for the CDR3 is TGTGCCACCAGCCGGGGCAGGGGGTATTCCCACACTGAAGCTTTCTTT.

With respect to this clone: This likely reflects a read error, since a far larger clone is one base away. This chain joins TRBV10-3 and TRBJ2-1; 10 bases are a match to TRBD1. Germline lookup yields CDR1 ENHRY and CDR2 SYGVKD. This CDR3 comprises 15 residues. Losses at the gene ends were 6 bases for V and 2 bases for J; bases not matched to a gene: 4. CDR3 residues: CAIRAGTGAYNEQFF. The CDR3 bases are TGTGCCATCAGGGCCGGGACAGGGGCCTACAATGAGCAGTTCTTC.

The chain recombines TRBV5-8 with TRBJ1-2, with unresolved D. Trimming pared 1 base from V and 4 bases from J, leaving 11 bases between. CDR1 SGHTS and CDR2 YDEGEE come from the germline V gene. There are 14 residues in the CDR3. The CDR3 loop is CASSLRGPRYGYTF. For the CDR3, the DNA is TGTGCCAGCAGCTTGAGAGGGCCACGCTATGGCTACACCTTC. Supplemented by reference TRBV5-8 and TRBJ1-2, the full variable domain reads EAGVTQSPTHLIKTRGQQATLRCSPISGHTSVYWYQQALGLGLQFLLWYDEGEERNRGNFPPRFSGRQFPNYSSELNVNALELEDSALYLCASSLRGPRYGYTFGSGTRLTVV.

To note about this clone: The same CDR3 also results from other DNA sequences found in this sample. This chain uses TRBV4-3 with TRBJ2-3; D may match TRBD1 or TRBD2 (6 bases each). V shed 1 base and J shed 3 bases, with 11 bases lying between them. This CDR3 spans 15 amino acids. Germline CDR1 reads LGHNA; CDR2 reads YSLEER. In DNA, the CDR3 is TGCGCCAGCAGCCAAGGAGGGGGGCGTACAGATACGCAGTATTTT. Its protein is CASSQGGGRTDTQYF.

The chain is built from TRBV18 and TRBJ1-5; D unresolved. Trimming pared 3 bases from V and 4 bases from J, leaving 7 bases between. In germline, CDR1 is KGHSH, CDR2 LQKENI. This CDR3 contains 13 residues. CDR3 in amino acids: CASSPSLNQPQHF. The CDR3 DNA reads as TGTGCCAGCTCACCCTCCCTGAATCAGCCCCAGCATTTT.

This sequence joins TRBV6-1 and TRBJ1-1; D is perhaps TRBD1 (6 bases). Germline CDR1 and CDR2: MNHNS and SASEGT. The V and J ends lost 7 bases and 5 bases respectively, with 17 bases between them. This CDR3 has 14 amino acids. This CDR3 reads CASTQKWGATEAFF. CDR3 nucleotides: TGTGCCAGCACCCAGAAATGGGGGGCGACTGAAGCTTTCTTT.

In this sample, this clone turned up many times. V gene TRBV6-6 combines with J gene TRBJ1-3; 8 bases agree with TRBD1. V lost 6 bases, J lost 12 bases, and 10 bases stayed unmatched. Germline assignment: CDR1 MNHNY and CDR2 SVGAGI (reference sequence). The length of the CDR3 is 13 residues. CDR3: CASRMTGVDSIYF. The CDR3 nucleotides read TGTGCCAGCAGGATGACAGGGGTGGATAGCATATATTTT.

DNA for the CDR3: TGTGCCAGCAGCTCCGAGGACAGGTTCGTGTTCGGTAACACTGAAGCTTTCTTT. This codes for CASSSEDRFVFGNTEAFF. V gene TRBV5-6 combines with J gene TRBJ1-1, with TRBD1 identical over 7 bases. CDR1 and CDR2 from the germline V gene are SGHDT and YYEEEE. Unmatched junction bases numbered 16, after V lost 3 bases and J lost 2 bases. This CDR3 comprises 18 residues.